This paragraph reports one TCR beta chain. Generated by immunoSEQ multiplex PCR, the TCRdb table keeps only in-frame clones and is missing some. The sample holds around 1,100,000 clones, 60% to 85% seen once. The data were taken from a study of shared clonotypes between healthy human individuals. The sample consisted of memory CD4+ T cells from PBMCs. Subset described: CD45RA-negative fraction. The receptor's source is a man aged 18-30 years in good health. Some clones in this sample may be carry-over from other donors' samples.

DNA of the CDR3: TGTGCCAGCAGCTTACTTAACCCGGGACTAGCGGGCGAGCAGTACTTC. This gives the protein CASSLLNPGLAGEQYF. The chain combines TRBV11-2 with TRBJ2-7; 12 bases match TRBD2. CDR1 SGHAT and CDR2 FQNNGV come from the germline V gene. The trim removed 2 bases at V and 6 bases at J, leaving 8 bases unmatched. The CDR3 covers 16 residues.